These 10 T cell receptor beta chains came from one sample sequenced in a study of metastatic and nonmetastatic thyroid tumors. Via MiXCR, TCRdb re-called the PCR reads. The sample lists tens of thousands of clones; 9.5% to 12% were seen once. Treatment of any kind had been given to no patient before thyroid surgery. Material for sequencing was blood. These receptors originate from a female donor with papillary thyroid cancer or a benign thyroid nodule (not recorded which). Some clones in this sample may be carry-over from other donors' samples.

This clone showed up many times. V and J are TRBV25-1 and TRBJ2-7; tentative D call: TRBD2 (6 bases). The V gene lost 2 bases and the J gene lost 3 bases, with 26 bases spanning the gap. This CDR3 region has 19 residues. Germline lookup yields CDR1 MGHDK and CDR2 SYGVNS. The chain's CDR3 is CASSEEGRSGQDPHYEQYF. The DNA for the CDR3 is TGTGCCAGCAGTGAAGAAGGGAGGTCGGGCCAAGACCCCCACTACGAGCAGTACTTC.

The count of this clone is one. This chain joins TRBV11-2 and TRBJ2-5; possibly TRBD1 or TRBD2 for D (6 bases each). The CDR3 runs to 18 residues. Germline V gene sequence: CDR1 SGHAT, CDR2 FQNNGV. Between the trimmed V and J ends, which lost 3 bases and 2 bases, there was a span of 22 bases. DNA for the CDR3: TGTGCCAGCAGCTTCAGGGGTAGCGGAGGTAGATGGCAAGAGACCCAGTACTTC. This encodes CASSFRGSGGRWQETQYF.

About this clone: This may arise from a read error, as a much more abundant clone is one base away. The chain recombines TRBV20-1 with TRBJ2-3; D possibly corresponds to TRBD2 (7 bases). Germline values: CDR1 DFQATT, CDR2 SNEGSKA (reference sequence). The CDR3 consists of 16 residues. CDR3 bases: TGCAGTGCTAGAGATCTTAGGGGGGAGGGCCAGGATACGCAGTGTTTT. Translating it yields CSARDLRGEGQDTQCF.

The V and J genes are TRBV6-1 and TRBJ1-1, with D unclear. The germline CDR1 and CDR2 sequences are MNHNS and SASEGT. V gave up 7 bases and J gave up 1 base, with 13 bases separating them. The CDR3 loop spans 14 amino acids. CDR3 nucleotide sequence: TGTGCCAGCATCTGGGGAAATTCGAACACTGAAGCTTTCTTT. Amino acids: CASIWGNSNTEAFF.

There are many counts of this clone. The rearrangement joins TRBV10-1 to TRBJ2-7; D not certain. CDR1 WNHNN and CDR2 SYGVQD come from the germline V gene (reference sequence). Trimming removed 8 bases from V and 1 base from J, with 9 bases in between. CDR3 length equals 12 residues. CDR3 protein: CASGLSSYEQYF. The CDR3 nucleotides read TGCGCCAGCGGTCTTTCATCCTACGAGCAGTACTTC.

This clone was detected ten times or more. The J gene is TRBJ2-1, the V gene TRBV11-3; D ambiguous. Trimming left V 2 bases short and J 0 bases short, with 17 bases between. Germline V gene sequence: CDR1 SGHNT, CDR2 YENEEA. The CDR3 covers 18 residues. The CDR3 is CASSLYPPAVSSYNEQFF. CDR3 nucleotide sequence: TGTGCCAGCAGCTTATACCCCCCGGCGGTCAGCTCCTACAATGAGCAGTTCTTC. Full variable domain (rest looked up from reference TRBV11-3 and TRBJ2-1): EAGVVQSPRYKIIEKKQPVAFWCNPISGHNTLYWYLQNLGQGPELLIRYENEEAVDDSQLPKDRFSAERLKGVDSTLKIQPAELGDSAVYLCASSLYPPAVSSYNEQFFGPGTRLTVL.

This clone was recorded many times. The CDR3 bases are TGTGCCAGCAGCTTAGATAGGCTTGGGGACAACACTGAAGCTTTCTTT. Translating gives CASSLDRLGDNTEAFF. The chain combines TRBV11-3 with TRBJ1-1; perhaps TRBD1 as D (5 bases). The CDR3 runs to 16 residues. Germline assignment: CDR1 SGHNT and CDR2 YENEEA. V was pared by 0 bases and J by 2 bases, with 13 bases between.

In its sample, this clone was seen many times. V gene TRBV27 combines with J gene TRBJ2-2; the D gene is possibly TRBD2 (6 bases). V was clipped by 2 bases and J by 6 bases, with 16 bases between them. The CDR3 length is 16 residues. CDR1 and CDR2 (germline): MNHEY, SMNVEV (reference sequence). CDR3 loop: CASSLKGPTSPGELFF. The CDR3, as DNA: TGTGCCAGCAGTTTAAAGGGACCTACTAGCCCCGGGGAGCTGTTTTTT.

This clone was picked up many times. V usage is TRBV5-4 and J usage is TRBJ2-5; possible D gene TRBD2, 6 bases. V was clipped by 3 bases and J by 4 bases, with 13 bases between them. Germline assignment: CDR1 SGHNT and CDR2 YYREEE (reference sequence). The CDR3 has 14 amino acids. The chain's CDR3 is CASSWSGATETQYF. The CDR3 DNA sequence: TGTGCCAGCAGCTGGTCGGGAGCGACAGAGACCCAGTACTTC.

This clone was recorded at least ten times. The CDR3 protein is CASSGAVRMNTEAFF. CDR3 bases: TGTGCCAGCAGCGGAGCTGTCAGGATGAACACTGAAGCTTTCTTT. The V and J genes are TRBV9 and TRBJ1-1; D call uncertain. This CDR3 comprises 15 residues. Trimming took off 3 bases at V and 0 bases at J, with 12 bases between the two ends. The germline V gene has CDR1 SGDLS and CDR2 YYNGEE.